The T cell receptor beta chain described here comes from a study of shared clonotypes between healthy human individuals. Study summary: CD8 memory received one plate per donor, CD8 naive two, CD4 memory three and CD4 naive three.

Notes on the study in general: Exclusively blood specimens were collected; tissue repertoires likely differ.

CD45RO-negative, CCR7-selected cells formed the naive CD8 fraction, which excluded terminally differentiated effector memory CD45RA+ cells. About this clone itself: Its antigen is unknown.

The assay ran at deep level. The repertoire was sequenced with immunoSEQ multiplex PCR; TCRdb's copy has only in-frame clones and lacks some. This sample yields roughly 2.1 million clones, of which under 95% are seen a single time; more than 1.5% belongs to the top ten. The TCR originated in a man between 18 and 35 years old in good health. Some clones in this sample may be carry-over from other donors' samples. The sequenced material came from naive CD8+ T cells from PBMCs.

The chain's CDR3 is CASSVTGEGNYGYTF. In DNA form, the CDR3 reads TGTGCCAGCAGTGTCACAGGGGAGGGGAACTATGGCTACACCTTC. This chain uses TRBV28 with TRBJ1-2; 7 nucleotides match TRBD1. This CDR3 spans 15 amino acids. Trimming cost V 5 bases and J 2 bases; bases outside gene matches: 8. The V gene's germline CDR1 is MDHEN and CDR2 SYDVKM.